These 27 T cell receptor beta chains came from one sample sequenced in a study of control samples from healthy donors and cancer patients. The table came from immunoSEQ multiplex PCR; TCRdb's copy has only in-frame clones and leaves some out. The data contain around 120,000 clones, about 89% of them seen just once; the ten biggest clones take up about 2.7%. The sample consisted of blood. The receptor source for this set is a man aged 55 to 69 in good health.

This chain joins TRBV4-1 and TRBJ1-1; TRBD1 is a possible D gene (5 bases). CDR3 length: 14 residues. Germline assignment: CDR1 MGHRA and CDR2 YSYEKL. The germline V and J ends were trimmed by 3 bases and 1 base, with 9 bases remaining between them. In DNA form, the CDR3 reads TGCGCCAGCAGCCACACAGGCGGGAACACTGAAGCTTTCTTT. Residues: CASSHTGGNTEAFF.

V and J are TRBV11-2 and TRBJ2-1; weak D call: TRBD1 (6 bases). The CDR3 extends over 17 amino acids. In germline, CDR1 is SGHAT, CDR2 FQNNGV. Trimming shortened V by 2 bases and J by 4 bases, and 18 bases separated the two germline ends. The CDR3 here is CASSLIPDRFGYNEQFF. In nucleotides, the CDR3 is TGTGCCAGCAGCTTAATCCCCGACAGGTTCGGTTACAATGAGCAGTTCTTC.

This sequence joins TRBV19 and TRBJ1-1; 7 nucleotides agree with TRBD1. J lost 5 bases, V lost 10 bases, and 13 bases had no gene match. Germline V gene sequence: CDR1 LNHDA, CDR2 SQIVND (reference sequence). CDR3 length: 14 amino acids. CDR3 region: CATSLRQGLTEAFF. The CDR3 DNA is TGTGCCACCTCATTGAGACAGGGCCTAACTGAAGCTTTCTTT.

The chain carries TRBV7-9 and TRBJ1-4; perhaps TRBD1 as D (5 bases). The CDR3 covers 15 residues. V was pared by 5 bases and J by 5 bases, with 15 bases between. CDR1 and CDR2 (germline): SEHNR, FQNEAQ (reference sequence). This CDR3 reads CASSASGTANEKLFF. The CDR3 bases are TGTGCCAGCAGCGCCTCAGGGACTGCGAATGAAAAACTGTTTTTT.

Remarks on this clone: The junction departs from the called germline gene at one end, perhaps through a read error. V and J are TRBV7-4 and TRBJ1-6; TRBD1 matches 7 bases. From germline, CDR1 is SGHVT and CDR2 SQSDAQ. CDR3 length: 12 residues. The CDR3 loop reads CASSIRTGQSNF. The CDR3 coding sequence is TGTGCCAGCAGCATAAGGACAGGCCAATCCAACTTT.

The count of this clone is one. V usage is TRBV11-2 and J usage is TRBJ2-3, with TRBD1 matching 7 bases. The CDR3 has 14 amino acids. CDR1 is SGHAT, CDR2 FQNNGV, per germline. The trim removed 5 bases at V and 7 bases at J, leaving 9 bases unmatched. This CDR3 is CASSRSTGVNTQYF. The DNA of the CDR3 is TGTGCCAGCAGCCGCAGTACAGGGGTAAATACGCAGTATTTT.

V gene TRBV4-3 combines with J gene TRBJ1-2; no firm D call. Trimming removed 1 base from V and 5 bases from J, with 14 bases in between. From germline, CDR1 is LGHNA and CDR2 YSLEER. CDR3 length: 15 residues. CDR3 residues: CASSQVLRQEYGYTF. The CDR3 nucleotides read TGCGCCAGCAGCCAAGTGTTAAGGCAGGAATATGGCTACACCTTC.

The rearrangement joins TRBV6-5 to TRBJ1-1, with 7 bases aligning to TRBD1. The CDR3 runs 15 residues. J lost 4 bases, V lost 0 bases, and 5 bases had no gene match. CDR1 MNHEY and CDR2 SVGAGI come from the germline V gene. CDR3 coding DNA: TGTGCCAGCAGTTACTCAGGGGGCGCCTCCACTGAAGCTTTCTTT. It translates to CASSYSGGASTEAFF.

The rearrangement joins TRBV29-1 to TRBJ2-3; 8 bases fit TRBD1. Germline lookup yields CDR1 SQVTM and CDR2 ANQGSEA. The CDR3 runs 13 residues. Trimming took 5 bases from V and 2 from J; bases not matched to a gene: 3. The CDR3 sequence is CSVRTGYTDTQYF. The CDR3 DNA is TGCAGCGTTCGGACAGGGTACACAGATACGCAGTATTTT.

A single count supports this clone. The rearrangement uses TRBV27 and TRBJ1-6, with D tentatively TRBD1 (5 bases). Trimming cost V 4 bases and J 8 bases, with 21 bases left between them. Germline V CDR1 and CDR2: MNHEY, SMNVEV (reference sequence). The CDR3 runs 17 residues. The CDR3 DNA reads TGTGCCAGCAGTTCCCTGTCATCCCGGGACGCCTATTCACCCCTCCACTTT. Encoded protein: CASSSLSSRDAYSPLHF.

This chain joins TRBV28 and TRBJ1-1; perhaps TRBD1 as D (6 bases). This CDR3 is built from 14 residues. CDR1 and CDR2 from the germline V gene are MDHEN and SYDVKM. V shed 7 bases and J shed 5 bases, with 17 bases lying between them. The chain's CDR3 is CASKFRGGFTEAFF. The CDR3 DNA reads as TGTGCCAGCAAGTTTAGGGGGGGGTTTACTGAAGCTTTCTTT.

The chain carries TRBV11-2 and TRBJ1-2; D unresolved. The CDR3 loop spans 14 amino acids. V lost 1 base and J lost 1, with 7 bases in between. The germline V gene encodes CDR1 SGHAT and CDR2 FQNNGV. CDR3 bases: TGTGCCAGCAGCTTAGGGACGGTTAACTATGGCTACACCTTC. The encoded protein is CASSLGTVNYGYTF. Together with reference TRBV11-2 and TRBJ1-2, the CDR3 gives the full variable domain: EAGVAQSPRYKIIEKRQSVAFWCNPISGHATLYWYQQILGQGPKLLIQFQNNGVVDDSQLPKDRFSAERLKGVDSTLKIQPAKLEDSAVYLCASSLGTVNYGYTFGSGTRLTVV.

The chain uses TRBV28 and TRBJ1-2; no reliable D call. Trimming removed 1 base from V and 0 bases from J, with 18 bases in between. CDR1 MDHEN and CDR2 SYDVKM come from the germline V gene. The CDR3 runs 18 residues. The CDR3 protein is CASSLSVSLSLANYGYTF. The CDR3 region has the DNA TGTGCCAGCAGTTTATCGGTCAGCTTGTCGCTAGCTAACTATGGCTACACCTTC.

This chain connects TRBV12-3 or TRBV12-4 to TRBJ1-2, with a tentative D call TRBD1 (5 bases). The CDR3 contains 12 residues. V dropped 6 bases and J dropped 2 bases, with 7 bases sitting between them. The CDR3 protein is CASRGPNYGYTF. The CDR3 DNA sequence: TGTGCCAGCAGGGGACCCAACTATGGCTACACCTTC.

The chain is built from TRBV4-2 and TRBJ1-2; no definite D call. Germline V gene data show CDR1 as LGHNA and CDR2 as YNFKEQ. V lost 3 bases to trimming and J lost 4 bases, with 21 bases between them. The CDR3 runs 17 residues. The CDR3 sequence: CASSQNLLGPDSYGYTF. DNA of the CDR3: TGTGCCAGCAGCCAGAACCTGCTTGGACCGGACTCCTATGGCTACACCTTC.

The rearrangement joins TRBV21-1 to TRBJ1-2. TRBV21-1 is noted as a pseudogene. The CDR3 loop spans 14 amino acids. The DNA for the CDR3 is TGTGCCAGCAGCAAAGCGCCAGGGGGGGAGGACTACACCTTC. Translating gives CASSKAPGGEDYTF.

The rearrangement links TRBV6-1 to TRBJ2-5; D remains ambiguous. V lost 3 bases to trimming and J lost 1 base, with 6 bases between them. Germline values: CDR1 MNHNS, CDR2 SASEGT. This CDR3 is 13 amino acids long. The CDR3, as DNA: TGTGCCAGCAGTGAGGAGTTCCAAGAGACCCAGTACTTC. It yields the protein CASSEEFQETQYF.

The V and J genes are TRBV19 and TRBJ2-7; the D is unclear. V was cut by 8 bases and J by 3 bases, with 20 bases left in between. The CDR3 is 15 amino acids. Germline loops: CDR1 LNHDA, CDR2 SQIVND (reference sequence). The DNA for the CDR3 is TGTGCCAGTCAGTACAGCTACAATACAGACTACGAGCAGTACTTC. This translates into CASQYSYNTDYEQYF.

V usage is TRBV3-1 (or the pseudogene TRBV3-2) and J usage is TRBJ1-2; D gene ambiguous. Trimming took off 8 bases at V and 1 base at J, with 14 bases between the two ends. The CDR3 contains 14 residues. CDR1 and CDR2 from the germline V gene are LGHDT and YNNKEL (reference sequence). CDR3 coding DNA: TGTGCCAGCTCTCCGGTCCTCTTTAACTATGGCTACACCTTC. This codes for CASSPVLFNYGYTF.

The rearrangement links TRBV28 to TRBJ1-5, with 10 bases fitting TRBD1. This CDR3 contains 17 residues. V lost 3 bases and J lost 3; bases outside the gene matches: 8. Germline V gene data show CDR1 as MDHEN and CDR2 as SYDVKM. The CDR3 reads CASSLTGGGYDNQPQHF. The DNA of the CDR3 is TGTGCCAGCAGTTTGACAGGGGGCGGATATGACAATCAGCCCCAGCATTTT. Full variable domain (remainder filled in from reference TRBV28 and TRBJ1-5): DVKVTQSSRYLVKRTGEKVFLECVQDMDHENMFWYRQDPGLGLRLIYFSYDVKMKEKGDIPEGYSVSREKKERFSLILESASTNQTSMYLCASSLTGGGYDNQPQHFGDGTRLSIL.

V and J are TRBV7-9 and TRBJ1-2; 9 positions match TRBD1. Trimming cost V 4 bases and J 7 bases; bases outside gene matches: 13. The CDR3 has 16 amino acids. CDR1 is SEHNR and CDR2 is FQNEAQ in the germline V gene (reference sequence). For the CDR3, the DNA is TGTGCCAGCAGCTCAAGTGGGGGACAGGGAATGGGTGGCTACACCTTC. Protein product: CASSSSGGQGMGGYTF.

The chain links TRBV7-2 to TRBJ2-6; D gene unclear. With 5 bases removed from V and 0 bases from J, the gap between germline ends came to 11 bases. CDR1 SGHTA and CDR2 FQGNSA come from the germline V gene. The CDR3 length is 16 residues. The CDR3 sequence is CASSTAGDSGANVLTF. CDR3 coding DNA: TGTGCCAGCAGCACGGCAGGCGACTCTGGGGCCAACGTCCTGACTTTC.

The CDR3: CASSDITGGTDTQYF. Here the CDR3 DNA reads TGTGCCAGCAGTGATATTACAGGAGGCACAGATACGCAGTATTTT. This sequence joins TRBV6-4 and TRBJ2-3, with TRBD1 as a possible D gene (5 bases). The CDR3 loop spans 15 amino acids. V was trimmed by 3 bases and J by 1 base, leaving 11 bases between them. CDR1 is MRHNA, CDR2 SNTAGT, per germline.

J is TRBJ1-2 and V is TRBV24-1; D gene ambiguous. CDR1 KGHDR and CDR2 SFDVKD come from the germline V gene. The length of the CDR3 is 14 residues. Trimming cost V 5 bases and J 9 bases, with 18 bases left between them. The CDR3 DNA follows: TGTGCCACCAGTGGCGGTCCAGGACTATGGAGCTACACCTTC. Its translation is CATSGGPGLWSYTF.

In this sample, this clone turned up a few times. The genes are TRBV6-1 and TRBJ1-5; D gene uncertain. The CDR3 totals 15 residues. Trimming pared 2 bases from V and 0 bases from J, leaving 8 bases between. CDR1 is MNHNS, CDR2 SASEGT, per germline. CDR3 protein: CASSEQSNSNQPQHF. The CDR3, as DNA: TGTGCCAGCAGTGAACAGAGTAATAGCAATCAGCCCCAGCATTTT.

The chain joins TRBV6-5 to TRBJ1-5; D is uncertain. The CDR3 contains 13 residues. Germline V gene data show CDR1 as MNHEY and CDR2 as SVGAGI. The germline V and J ends were trimmed by 4 bases and 2 bases, with 6 bases remaining between them. The CDR3 region has the DNA TGTGCCAGCAGTTCCCTGGGCAATCAGCCCCAGCATTTT. Protein: CASSSLGNQPQHF.

The chain couples TRBV4-1 to TRBJ1-2; 10 bases map to TRBD1. V gave up 1 base and J gave up 3 bases; unmatched junction bases: 8. Germline CDR1 is MGHRA and CDR2 is YSYEKL. The CDR3 totals 17 residues. The CDR3 DNA follows: TGCGCCAGCAGCCAAGTGACCCCGGACAGGGGGTACTATGGCTACACCTTC. This gives the protein CASSQVTPDRGYYGYTF.